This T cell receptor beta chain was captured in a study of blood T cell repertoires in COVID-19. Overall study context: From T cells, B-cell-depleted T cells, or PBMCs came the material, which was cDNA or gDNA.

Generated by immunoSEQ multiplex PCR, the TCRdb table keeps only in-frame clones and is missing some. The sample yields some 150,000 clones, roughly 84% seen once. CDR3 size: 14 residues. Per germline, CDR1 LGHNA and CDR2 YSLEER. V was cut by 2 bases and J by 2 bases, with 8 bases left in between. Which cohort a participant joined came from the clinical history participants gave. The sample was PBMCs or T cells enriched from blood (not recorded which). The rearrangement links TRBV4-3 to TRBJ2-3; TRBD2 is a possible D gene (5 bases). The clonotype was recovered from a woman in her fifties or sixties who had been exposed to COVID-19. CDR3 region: CASSQQRYTDTQYF. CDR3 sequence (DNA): TGCGCCAGCAGCCAACAGCGGTACACAGATACGCAGTATTTT.